Presented here are 32 T cell receptor beta chains from one specimen sequenced in a study of cytomegalovirus exposure and HLA in healthy donors. PCR employed 60 Vbeta and 13 Jbeta primers. Clones were read by immunoSEQ multiplex PCR, and TCRdb kept only the in-frame ones, dropping some. The sample contains about 140,000 clones, around three quarters of which appear only once. What was sequenced was PBMCs. The receptors stem from a man aged 35-49 years in good health and CMV-seronegative.

CDR3 region: CASSLGSGGYNEQFF. DNA for the CDR3: TGTGCCAGCAGCTTGGGCAGCGGGGGTTACAATGAGCAGTTCTTC. This chain links TRBV5-6 with TRBJ2-1; 8 positions match TRBD2. After removal of 0 bases from V and 4 bases from J, the junction contained 3 bases not matched to a gene. The length of the CDR3 is 15 residues. Germline assignment: CDR1 SGHDT and CDR2 YYEEEE.

The chain joins TRBV6-1 to TRBJ2-3, with D perhaps matching TRBD2 (6 bases). Between the trimmed V and J ends, which lost 1 base and 4 bases, there was a span of 15 bases. Per germline, CDR1 MNHNS and CDR2 SASEGT. The CDR3 sequence is 16 residues long. CDR3 in amino acids: CASSEETGVLADTQYF. CDR3 DNA sequence: TGTGCCAGCAGTGAAGAGACGGGGGTGCTAGCAGATACGCAGTATTTT.

J is TRBJ2-7 and V is TRBV30; 10 nucleotides line up with TRBD1. The CDR3 has 13 amino acids. The germline V gene has CDR1 GTSNPN and CDR2 SVGIG (reference sequence). The trim removed 3 bases at V and 2 bases at J, leaving 1 base unmatched. The CDR3 DNA sequence: TGTGCCTGGAGGGGACAGGGGACCTACGAGCAGTACTTC. It specifies CAWRGQGTYEQYF.

This CDR3 is CASILGGTSGQETQYF. The CDR3 DNA reads as TGTGCCAGCATTCTCGGCGGGACTAGCGGACAAGAGACCCAGTACTTC. The chain combines TRBV5-8 with TRBJ2-5, with 11 bases that match TRBD2. The germline V gene encodes CDR1 SGHTS and CDR2 YDEGEE. V dropped 6 bases and J dropped 2; count of bases not matched to a gene: 9. The CDR3 length is 16 residues.

This sequence joins TRBV6-8 and TRBJ2-7, with 7 bases identical to TRBD1. There are 15 residues in the CDR3. Trimming removed 6 bases from V and 0 bases from J; junction bases left unmatched: 8. CDR1 is MNHGY and CDR2 is SAAAGT in the germline V gene. The CDR3, as DNA: TGTGCCAGCAGACACAGCAGGGGGAGCTCCTACGAGCAGTACTTC. Translated: CASRHSRGSSYEQYF.

This clone was seen once. The V and J genes are TRBV4-3 and TRBJ2-5, with D perhaps matching TRBD2 (7 bases). Between the trimmed V and J ends, which lost 4 bases and 2 bases, there was a span of 23 bases. CDR1 and CDR2 from the germline V gene are LGHNA and YSLEER. This CDR3 has 18 residues. The CDR3 nucleotides read TGCGCCAGCAGCCCTGGGGGTGGGGGGGCTTCGCGGCAAGAGACCCAGTACTTC. This encodes CASSPGGGGASRQETQYF.

This sequence joins TRBV7-9 and TRBJ1-2, with TRBD1 matching 9 bases. V dropped 5 bases and J dropped 8; count of bases not matched to a gene: 9. Per the germline V gene, CDR1 is SEHNR and CDR2 is FQNEAQ (reference sequence). The length of the CDR3 is 14 residues. CDR3: CASSVTGGAGGYTF. CDR3 coding DNA: TGTGCCAGCAGCGTTACAGGGGGCGCGGGCGGCTACACCTTC.

This clone was seen more than once but under ten times. This rearrangement joins TRBV30 to TRBJ2-3, with D perhaps matching TRBD2 (7 bases). Germline values: CDR1 GTSNPN, CDR2 SVGIG (reference sequence). Trimming pared 7 bases from V and 0 bases from J, leaving 17 bases between. CDR3 length: 15 residues. The CDR3 region is CASFRGAGSTDTQYF. DNA for the CDR3: TGTGCCTCCTTTCGGGGGGCGGGTAGCACAGATACGCAGTATTTT.

This sequence joins TRBV28 and TRBJ1-1; 12 bases align to TRBD1. The CDR3 has 17 amino acids. The germline V gene encodes CDR1 MDHEN and CDR2 SYDVKM. The V gene end was trimmed by 5 bases and the J gene end by 3 bases; junction bases not matched to a gene: 10. The CDR3 DNA reads TGTGCCAGCAGTCAAGTAGGGACAGGGGGCGCGGACACTGAAGCTTTCTTT. This gives the protein CASSQVGTGGADTEAFF. Based on the CDR3 plus reference TRBV28 and TRBJ1-1, the full variable domain is DVKVTQSSRYLVKRTGEKVFLECVQDMDHENMFWYRQDPGLGLRLIYFSYDVKMKEKGDIPEGYSVSREKKERFSLILESASTNQTSMYLCASSQVGTGGADTEAFFGQGTRLTVV.

This clone turned up a few times. The chain couples TRBV6-5 to TRBJ1-1, with TRBD1 as a possible D gene (5 bases). Germline V gene data show CDR1 as MNHEY and CDR2 as SVGAGI. The V end was cut by 10 bases, the J end by 4 bases, with 16 bases between. The CDR3 is made up of 13 amino acids. CDR3 in DNA: TGTGCCACCCTGGGGACTGTTGGCACTGAAGCTTTCTTT. Translating it yields CATLGTVGTEAFF.

J is TRBJ2-1 and V is TRBV5-1; TRBD2 matches 13 bases. The CDR3 is 16 residues long. After removal of 3 bases from V and 7 bases from J, the junction contained 7 bases not matched to a gene. Per germline, CDR1 SGHRS and CDR2 YFSETQ. CDR3 loop: CASSSGTSGTGNEQFF. The CDR3 DNA reads TGCGCCAGCAGCTCCGGGACTAGCGGGACGGGGAATGAGCAGTTCTTC.

The rearrangement uses TRBV5-6 and TRBJ2-1; TRBD2 aligns across 13 bases. Germline values: CDR1 SGHDT, CDR2 YYEEEE. Trimming cost V 0 bases and J 9 bases; bases outside gene matches: 6. The CDR3 has 16 residues. CDR3 sequence: CASSLAWTSGSGEQFF. DNA for the CDR3: TGTGCCAGCAGCTTGGCCTGGACTAGCGGGAGCGGTGAGCAGTTCTTC.

A single count supports this clone. DNA of the CDR3: TGCAGCGTTGAATTTACCCAGGGGCGAGGGACTGAAGCTTTCTTT. This translates into CSVEFTQGRGTEAFF. The chain combines TRBV29-1 with TRBJ1-1; TRBD1 might be the D (6 bases). Germline CDR1 is SQVTM and CDR2 is ANQGSEA. This CDR3 has 15 residues. V was clipped by 2 bases and J by 5 bases, with 18 bases between them.

The chain employs TRBV28 and TRBJ2-7, with 15 bases matching TRBD2. The CDR3 runs to 19 residues. The V and J ends lost 2 bases and 2 bases, in that order; junction bases with no gene match: 10. Germline V gives CDR1 MDHEN, CDR2 SYDVKM. In DNA form, the CDR3 reads TGTGCCAGCAGTTTAGGGCATGGACTAGCGGGAGGGTTTACCTACGAGCAGTACTTC. Its translation is CASSLGHGLAGGFTYEQYF.

This chain links TRBV5-1 with TRBJ2-3; 8 bases are shared with TRBD1. V lost 0 bases to trimming and J lost 4 bases; unmatched junction nucleotides: 10. The CDR3 totals 17 residues. Per the germline V gene, CDR1 is SGHRS and CDR2 is YFSETQ. The CDR3 DNA follows: TGCGCCAGCAGCTTGGCCCCAGGGGGCGAAGGGTCAGATACGCAGTATTTT. Its protein is CASSLAPGGEGSDTQYF.

The J gene is TRBJ2-1, the V gene TRBV4-2; TRBD2 is a possible D gene (6 bases). The CDR3 has 16 amino acids. V dropped 0 bases and J dropped 4 bases, with 13 bases sitting between them. Germline V gene lookup returns CDR1 LGHNA and CDR2 YNFKEQ. CDR3 DNA sequence: TGTGCCAGCAGCCAAGAGGGCGGGGACCGGTACAATGAGCAGTTCTTC. This translates into CASSQEGGDRYNEQFF.

This sequence joins TRBV6-5 and TRBJ2-1; TRBD2 aligns across 10 bases. The CDR3 has 14 amino acids. Germline trimming cut 5 bases from V and 9 bases from J; bases unmatched to any gene: 7. Germline lookup yields CDR1 MNHEY and CDR2 SVGAGI. CDR3 sequence reads: CASSHGLAASEQFF. CDR3 nucleotides: TGTGCCAGCAGTCACGGACTAGCGGCATCTGAGCAGTTCTTC.

In its sample, this clone was seen once. The chain has TRBV6-5 and TRBJ2-5; 12 bases align to TRBD2. The length of the CDR3 is 15 residues. Germline values: CDR1 MNHEY, CDR2 SVGAGI. The V segment lost 6 bases and the J segment 3 bases; nucleotides outside the gene matches: 5. For the CDR3, the DNA is TGTGCCAGCAGGCCGCGACTAGCGGGGGAAGAGACCCAGTACTTC. This codes for CASRPRLAGEETQYF.

V usage is TRBV2 and J usage is TRBJ2-1; D gene unclear. The CDR3 totals 12 residues. Between the trimmed V and J ends, which lost 1 base and 9 bases, there was a span of 7 bases. Germline loops: CDR1 SNHLY, CDR2 FYNNEI. The CDR3 region is CASSEGNGEQFF. CDR3 in DNA: TGTGCCAGCAGTGAAGGCAACGGTGAGCAGTTCTTC.

The chain employs TRBV7-9 and TRBJ1-2; 7 bases are a match to TRBD1. Unmatched junction bases numbered 1, after V lost 4 bases and J lost 2 bases. The CDR3 sequence is 13 residues long. Germline V gene data show CDR1 as SEHNR and CDR2 as FQNEAQ (reference sequence). The CDR3: CASSSGQNYGYTF. Written as DNA, the CDR3 is TGTGCCAGCAGCTCGGGACAGAACTATGGCTACACCTTC.

The gene calls are TRBV6-5 and TRBJ2-1; TRBD2 agrees at 7 bases. The CDR3 is 13 residues long. Germline V gene lookup returns CDR1 MNHEY and CDR2 SVGAGI. V was pared by 2 bases and J by 13 bases, with 8 bases of the junction left unmatched. In DNA form, the CDR3 reads TGTGCCAGCAGTTACAGACGAACGGGGGGTCAGTTCTTC. Translating gives CASSYRRTGGQFF.

The chain is built from TRBV7-2 and TRBJ1-3; the D is unclear. CDR3 length equals 11 residues. Germline CDR1 is SGHTA and CDR2 is FQGNSA. With 5 bases removed from V and 8 bases from J, the gap between germline ends came to 7 bases. CDR3 bases: TGTGCCAGCAGCCCGGCGGACACCATATATTTT. It yields the protein CASSPADTIYF.

The CDR3 nucleotides are TGTGCCAGCAGAGGAGGTCAGGCGGGAGTTCTCCGTGAAAAACTGTTTTTT. This gives the protein CASRGGQAGVLREKLFF. J is TRBJ1-4 and V is TRBV27; no definite D call. From germline, CDR1 is MNHEY and CDR2 SMNVEV (reference sequence). This CDR3 spans 17 amino acids. V was pared by 6 bases and J by 7 bases, with 24 bases between.

V usage is TRBV28 and J usage is TRBJ1-1; 9 bases match TRBD1. The CDR3 consists of 12 residues. Germline CDR1 MDHEN, CDR2 SYDVKM. V lost 8 bases to trimming and J lost 3 bases; unmatched junction nucleotides: 1. CDR3 residues: CASGTGYTEAFF. CDR3 bases: TGTGCCAGCGGGACAGGGTACACTGAAGCTTTCTTT.

The table lists this clone with a count of one. This sequence joins TRBV7-9 and TRBJ2-7; the D gene is possibly TRBD1 (6 bases). Trimming pared 4 bases from V and 3 bases from J, leaving 10 bases between. Germline values: CDR1 SEHNR, CDR2 FQNEAQ (reference sequence). CDR3 length equals 13 residues. CDR3 in amino acids: CASSSLGGYEQYF. For the CDR3, the DNA is TGTGCCAGCAGCTCCCTAGGGGGCTACGAGCAGTACTTC.

This rearrangement joins TRBV6-5 to TRBJ1-4, with D maybe TRBD1 (5 bases). Germline CDR1 reads MNHEY; CDR2 reads SVGAGI. The CDR3 is made up of 14 amino acids. V lost 2 bases and J lost 7, with 11 bases in between. CDR3 bases: TGTGCCAGCAGTTACGGGGGGGGGAGTGAAAAACTGTTTTTT. It is translated as CASSYGGGSEKLFF.

The V and J genes are TRBV6-5 and TRBJ2-3; D perhaps matches TRBD2 (6 bases). Deletions cut 7 bases from V and 7 bases from J, with 18 bases between. The germline V gene encodes CDR1 MNHEY and CDR2 SVGAGI. The CDR3 totals 14 residues. Written as DNA, the CDR3 is TGTGCCAGCACTTCCCCGGGCGGGGCATATACGCAGTATTTT. This translates into CASTSPGGAYTQYF.

V is TRBV16 and J is TRBJ2-7; D may be TRBD1 (5 bases). In germline, CDR1 is KGHSY, CDR2 FQNENV. The CDR3 totals 14 residues. Deletions cut 3 bases from V and 1 base from J, with 10 bases between. DNA of the CDR3: TGTGCCAGCAGCCACCAGACAGCATCCTACGAGCAGTACTTC. Encoded protein: CASSHQTASYEQYF.

This chain links TRBV6-5 with TRBJ1-2; possibly TRBD1 for D (6 bases). The CDR3 consists of 14 residues. The germline gives CDR1 MNHEY, CDR2 SVGAGI. V was shortened by 4 bases and J by 1 base, with 10 bases between the two germline ends. Here the CDR3 reads CASSSGQFNYGYTF. DNA of the CDR3: TGTGCCAGCAGTTCTGGACAGTTTAACTATGGCTACACCTTC.

The rearrangement joins TRBV25-1 to TRBJ2-3; perhaps TRBD2 as D (6 bases). The V and J ends lost 1 base and 0 bases respectively, with 11 bases between them. The CDR3 has 16 amino acids. Germline loops: CDR1 MGHDK, CDR2 SYGVNS. The CDR3 coding sequence is TGTGCCAGCAGTGAATGGGGCCTAGCGAGCACAGATACGCAGTATTTT. Its translation is CASSEWGLASTDTQYF. The full variable domain, with the rest looked up from reference TRBV25-1 and TRBJ2-3, is EADIYQTPRYLVIGTGKKITLECSQTMGHDKMYWYQQDPGMELHLIHYSYGVNSTEKGDLSSESTVSRIRTEHFPLTLESARPSHTSQYLCASSEWGLASTDTQYFGPGTRLTVL.

The V gene is TRBV18, the J gene TRBJ2-3; D is possibly TRBD2 (5 bases). Germline V gene lookup returns CDR1 KGHSH and CDR2 LQKENI. The CDR3 covers 16 residues. Trimming took off 1 base at V and 0 bases at J, with 11 bases between the two ends. CDR3 DNA sequence: TGTGCCAGCTCACCACGGCCGGGGATTAGCACAGATACGCAGTATTTT. Protein sequence: CASSPRPGISTDTQYF.

Note on this clone: Germline is not matched at one junction end, which may reflect a read error. The chain carries TRBV6-7 and TRBJ2-3; unclear D gene. TRBV6-7 is designated an ORF whose function remains uncertain. This CDR3 region has 14 residues. The CDR3 nucleotides are TGTGCCAACAGTACGGAGTCTAGCACAGATACGCAGTATTTT. Its translation is CANSTESSTDTQYF.